This paragraph covers one TCR beta chain sequence. Its antigen is unidentified. Here immunoSEQ multiplex PCR was the method, and the copy in TCRdb shows in-frame clones only, minus some. Of more than 2,000,000 clones in the sample, more than 80% are singletons; the top ten hold 0.14%. The data derive from a study of shared clonotypes between healthy human individuals. Study conclusions and caveats: Sample collection involved blood only; tissue repertoires are likely different.

Free of recent acute infections or vaccinations, the donors were healthy HIV-negative adults. The sample was naive CD4+ T cells sorted from blood. Subset specified: CD45RA+ positively selected. The source of this sequence is a man aged 18-30 years in good health.

CDR3 bases: TGTGCCAGCAGCGAACAGGGGGGGAAGACTGAAGCTTTCTTT. Protein sequence: CASSEQGGKTEAFF. This chain uses TRBV7-9 with TRBJ1-1, with 8 positions matching TRBD1. Germline CDR1 is SEHNR and CDR2 is FQNEAQ (reference sequence). This CDR3 comprises 14 residues. The junction had 7 bases not matched to a gene; V was cut back by 5 bases and J by 5 bases.